The present T cell receptor beta chain was sequenced within a study of blood T cell repertoires in COVID-19. Study-wide context: The United States, Italy and Spain were the sources of the acute and convalescent COVID-19 samples.

CDR3 length: 14 residues. Trimming removed 0 bases at V and 4 bases at J, with 8 bases between. CDR1 and CDR2 from the germline V gene are SGDLS and YYNGEE. Original handling: Nucleated cell counts were estimated from reference gene primer amplification. Sequenced by immunoSEQ multiplex PCR; TCRdb stores in-frame clones only, minus some. That table furnishes V, J and clone size, whereas the DNA furnished D and trimming. The table shows around 130,000 clones, with about 86% occurring only once. Sequenced material: peripheral blood. The source is a woman in her fifties or sixties who had recovered from COVID-19. This rearrangement joins TRBV9 to TRBJ2-1; D unresolved. CDR3 sequence reads: CASSVEAKYNEQFF. Written as DNA, the CDR3 is TGTGCCAGCAGCGTAGAAGCGAAATACAATGAGCAGTTCTTC.